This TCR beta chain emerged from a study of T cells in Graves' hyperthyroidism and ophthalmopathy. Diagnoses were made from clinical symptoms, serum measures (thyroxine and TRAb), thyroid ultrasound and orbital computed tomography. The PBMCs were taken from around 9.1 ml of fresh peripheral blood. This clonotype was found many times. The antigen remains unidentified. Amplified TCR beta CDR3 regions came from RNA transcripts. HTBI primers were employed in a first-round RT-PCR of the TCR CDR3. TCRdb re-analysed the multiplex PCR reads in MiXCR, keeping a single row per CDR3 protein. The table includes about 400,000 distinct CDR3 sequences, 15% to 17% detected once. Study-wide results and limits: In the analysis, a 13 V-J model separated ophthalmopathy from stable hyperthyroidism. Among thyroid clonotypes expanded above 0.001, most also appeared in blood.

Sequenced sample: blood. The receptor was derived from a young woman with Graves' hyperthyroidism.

Here the CDR3 DNA reads TGTGCCAGCAGCCCCCGGGGAAGCTACGAGACCCAGTACTTC. This translates into CASSPRGSYETQYF. The chain links TRBV7-3 to TRBJ2-5; maybe TRBD2 (5 bases). With 5 bases removed from V and 5 bases from J, the gap between germline ends came to 15 bases. From germline, CDR1 is SGHTA and CDR2 FQGTGA. The CDR3 has 14 residues.